Given below is one T cell receptor beta chain in context. The antigen is not known. This sample is drawn from a study of T cell responses to AZD1222 COVID-19 vaccine. For the study at large: Pooling was applied to second doses at about 4 or about 12 weeks. Findings of the study overall: It should be noted that donors were predominantly white British and more often female, and clonal diversity was possibly underestimated.

Profiling relied on immunoSEQ multiplex PCR, and the TCRdb table lists in-frame clones only, not all of them. The sample shows under 140,000 clones, 70% to 90% of them seen only once. CDR1 is MDHEN and CDR2 is SYDVKM in the germline V gene. The length of the CDR3 is 16 residues. The V segment lost 1 base and the J segment 0 bases; nucleotides outside the gene matches: 4. The source is an adult in good health. The sequencing used peripheral blood, collected on day 0 of AZD1222 vaccination. The V call is TRBV28, the J call TRBJ2-7; TRBD1 agrees at 9 bases. The CDR3 DNA reads as TGTGCCAGCAGTTTATTCAGGACAGGGGCCTCCTACGAGCAGTACTTC. This translates into CASSLFRTGASYEQYF.